Each of the 8 T cell receptor beta chains below was sequenced from the same sample in a study of blood T cell dynamics during melanoma immunotherapy. Data came from immunoSEQ multiplex PCR; TCRdb stores just in-frame clones and leaves some out. The table includes around 11,000 clones, approximately 89% detected once. Time point reported: week 3, after first cycle of checkpoint inhibitor. The input for sequencing was blood, taken from a patient treated with checkpoint blockade. The receptors here all came from a human donor with melanoma.

This clone was counted only a few times. The chain recombines TRBV28 with TRBJ1-2; a weak D match, TRBD1 (5 bases). Per the germline V gene, CDR1 is MDHEN and CDR2 is SYDVKM. The V and J ends lost 6 bases and 8 bases respectively, with 7 bases between them. CDR3 size: 10 residues. CDR3 in amino acids: CASSREGYTF. CDR3 coding DNA: TGTGCCAGCAGCAGGGAAGGCTACACCTTC.

J is TRBJ1-1 and V is TRBV28, with D possibly being TRBD1 (5 bases). From germline, CDR1 is MDHEN and CDR2 SYDVKM. The V and J ends lost 5 bases and 4 bases respectively, with 17 bases between them. This CDR3 comprises 15 residues. The CDR3, as DNA: TGTGCCAGCAGTCCCCCTCCGGGGGAAGCCACTGAAGCTTTCTTT. Its translation is CASSPPPGEATEAFF.

The chain employs TRBV18 and TRBJ2-3, with D possibly TRBD2 on 5 matching bases. The CDR3 sequence is 15 residues long. The V end lost 1 base, the J end lost 4 bases, and 12 bases lay between the germline ends. From germline, CDR1 is KGHSH and CDR2 LQKENI. The CDR3 DNA sequence: TGTGCCAGCTCACCACGGGAAGCGGCCTCAGATACGCAGTATTTT. It specifies CASSPREAASDTQYF. The whole variable domain, filled in from reference TRBV18 and TRBJ2-3, reads NAGVMQNPRHLVRRRGQEARLRCSPMKGHSHVYWYRQLPEEGLKFMVYLQKENIIDESGMPKERFSAEFPKEGPSILRIQQVVRGDSAAYFCASSPREAASDTQYFGPGTRLTVL.

Regarding this clone: The junction shows a germline mismatch at one end, possibly a read error. The J gene is TRBJ1-4, the V gene TRBV7-7; 10 positions agree with TRBD1. Looked up from germline, CDR1 is SSHAT and CDR2 is FNYEAQ (reference sequence). The length of the CDR3 is 16 residues. Here the CDR3 reads CASSHRDRGSDEKLFF. The DNA of the CDR3 is TGTGCTAGCAGCCACCGGGACAGGGGCTCCGATGAAAAACTGTTTTTT.

The chain combines TRBV28 with TRBJ1-1; TRBD1 might be the D (5 bases). The germline V gene encodes CDR1 MDHEN and CDR2 SYDVKM. This CDR3 region has 17 residues. V was shortened by 6 bases and J by 4 bases, with 24 bases between the two germline ends. The DNA of the CDR3 is TGTGCCAGCAGCGACCTCGAGGCCTCCCGGGGGGGCACTGAAGCTTTCTTT. It specifies CASSDLEASRGGTEAFF.

The rearrangement uses TRBV4-2 and TRBJ1-2; a possible D gene is TRBD1 (6 bases). V was trimmed by 5 bases and J by 4 bases, leaving 17 bases between them. The CDR3 has 15 amino acids. Germline CDR1 LGHNA, CDR2 YNFKEQ. This CDR3 reads CASSFSLQGSYGYTF. The DNA for the CDR3 is TGTGCCAGCAGCTTTAGCCTACAGGGTTCCTATGGCTACACCTTC.

The V and J genes are TRBV6-1 and TRBJ1-2; D is ambiguous. The CDR3 extends over 13 amino acids. CDR1 and CDR2 from the germline V gene are MNHNS and SASEGT. Trimming took off 1 base at V and 6 bases at J, with 9 bases between the two ends. The CDR3 nucleotides read TGTGCCAGCAGTGAAGGTGGCAGCCATGGCTACACCTTC. Translating gives CASSEGGSHGYTF.

The chain employs TRBV29-1 and TRBJ2-7, with 7 bases lining up with TRBD1. This CDR3 region has 13 residues. Germline CDR1 and CDR2: SQVTM and ANQGSEA. CDR3 DNA: TGCGGGGTCTTAATGGGACAGCTCCGGGAGCAGTACTTC. Translated, it gives CGVLMGQLREQYF.